This paragraph covers one T cell receptor beta chain sequence. Its cognate antigen is unknown. Histologic diagnosis was independently verified by two lung pathologists. The record originates from a study of immune evolution from preneoplasia to lung adenocarcinoma. Study-wide context: HLA loss of heterozygosity: about 7% AIS, about 15% MIA, about 35% ADC, none AAH. Overall study findings and caveats: From normal lung to invasive adenocarcinoma, top clone frequencies appeared to decrease. Later-stage lesions seemingly showed higher T cell density and diversity than normal lung.

Only in-frame clones appear in the TCRdb table, and some are missing; sequencing was by immunoSEQ multiplex PCR. This sample has 9,500 to 10,000 clones, with more than 70% found just once. The CDR3 consists of 15 residues. V shed 3 bases and J 1 base; nucleotides not matched to a gene: 8. Germline assignment: CDR1 GTSNPN and CDR2 SVGIG (reference sequence). The sample consisted of FFPE minimally invasive lung adenocarcinoma tissue. This chain links TRBV30 with TRBJ1-2, with 7 bases identical to TRBD1. The source is a person aged 65-85 years with lung adenocarcinoma. Some clones in this sample may be carry-over from other donors' samples. The CDR3 protein is CAWSKAQGVNYGYTF. DNA for the CDR3: TGTGCCTGGAGCAAGGCCCAGGGGGTTAACTATGGCTACACCTTC.